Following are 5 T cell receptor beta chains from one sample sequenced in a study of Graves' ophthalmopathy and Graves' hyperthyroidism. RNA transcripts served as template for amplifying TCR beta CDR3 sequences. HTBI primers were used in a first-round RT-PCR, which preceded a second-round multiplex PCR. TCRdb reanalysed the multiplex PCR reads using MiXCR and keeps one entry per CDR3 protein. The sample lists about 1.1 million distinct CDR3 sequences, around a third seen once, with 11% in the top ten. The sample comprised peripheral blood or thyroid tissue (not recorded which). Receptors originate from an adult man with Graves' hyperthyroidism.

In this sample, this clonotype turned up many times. The chain's CDR3 is CASSLGMSTGGYTF. For the CDR3, the DNA is TGTGCCAGCAGTTTAGGAATGAGTACAGGGGGCTACACCTTC. This rearrangement joins TRBV12-3 or TRBV12-4 to TRBJ1-2, with D perhaps TRBD1 (6 bases). Trimming cost V 1 base and J 8 bases, with 14 bases left between them. This CDR3 contains 14 residues.

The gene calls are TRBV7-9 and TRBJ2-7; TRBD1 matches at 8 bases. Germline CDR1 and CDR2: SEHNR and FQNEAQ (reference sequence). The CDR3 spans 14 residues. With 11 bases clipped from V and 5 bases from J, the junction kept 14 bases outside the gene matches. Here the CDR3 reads CAWRHGTGVDEQYF. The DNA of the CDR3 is TGTGCCTGGAGACACGGGACAGGAGTCGACGAGCAGTACTTC.

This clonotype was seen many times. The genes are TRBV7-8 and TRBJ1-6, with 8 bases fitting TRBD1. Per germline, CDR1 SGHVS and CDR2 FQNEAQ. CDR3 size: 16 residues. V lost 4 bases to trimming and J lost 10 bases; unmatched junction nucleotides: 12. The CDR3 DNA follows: TGTGCCAGCAGCTCAACCCCACAGGGGGTGAGGTCACCCCTCCACTTT. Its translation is CASSSTPQGVRSPLHF.

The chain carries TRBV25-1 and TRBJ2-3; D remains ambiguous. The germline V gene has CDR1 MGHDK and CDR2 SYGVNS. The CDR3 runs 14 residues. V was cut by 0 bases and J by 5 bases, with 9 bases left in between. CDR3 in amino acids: CASSEYFDGDTQYF. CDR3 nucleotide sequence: TGTGCCAGCAGTGAATATTTCGACGGAGATACGCAGTATTTT.

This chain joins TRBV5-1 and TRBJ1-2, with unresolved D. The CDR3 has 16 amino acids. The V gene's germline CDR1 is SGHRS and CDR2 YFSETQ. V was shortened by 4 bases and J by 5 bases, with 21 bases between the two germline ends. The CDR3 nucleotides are TGCGCCAGCAGCGGGATGAGCGCCGGGCCCCTTTATGGCTACACCTTC. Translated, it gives CASSGMSAGPLYGYTF.